This T cell receptor (beta chain) derives from a study of T-cell memory formation after mild COVID-19. A note on this clonotype: The antigen remains undetermined.

Points from the study as a whole: A second wave expanding day 15 to 37 was CD4+-biased; contracting clones were balanced. Proof of SARS-CoV-2 specificity was absent for the second-wave clones that crested on day 37. The study detected some responding clones in pre-infection memory, suggesting cross-reactive memory joined.

The length of the CDR3 is 17 residues. V was clipped by 6 bases and J by 0 bases, with 19 bases between them. 5'RACE, which relied on constant-segment primers, yielded TCR alpha and TCR beta cDNA libraries carrying sample barcodes and UMIs. TCRdb re-derived calls from the 5' RACE reads in MiXCR, one entry per CDR3 protein. The sample holds over 450,000 distinct CDR3 sequences, just over 20% seen once. The sample consisted of PBMCs or a T cell subset sorted from them (not recorded which). The chain has TRBV12-3 or TRBV12-4 and TRBJ2-3, with D possibly TRBD1 on 6 matching bases. This receptor was taken from an adult woman who had mild COVID-19 (a few samples of this study predate the infection). Cell type and time point are not known. In nucleotides, the CDR3 is TGTGCCAGCAGCCCAACCGCCGGACAGAGAAGCACAGATACGCAGTATTTT. This gives the protein CASSPTAGQRSTDTQYF.